The TCR beta chain under discussion was sequenced for a study of blood T cell repertoires in COVID-19. On the study more broadly: The United States, Italy and Spain provided the acute and convalescent COVID-19 samples. T cells, B-cell-depleted T cells, or PBMCs provided the cDNA or gDNA that served as material.

Trimming removed 3 bases at V and 6 bases at J, with 27 bases between. The CDR3 is 19 residues long. From germline, CDR1 is LNHDA and CDR2 SQIVND (reference sequence). In the original processing: For nucleated cells, counts were estimated from reference gene primer amplification. The data were produced by immunoSEQ multiplex PCR, yet TCRdb's version contains in-frame clones alone and is incomplete. That table furnishes V, J and clone size, whereas the DNA furnished D and trimming. The table includes 300,000 to 400,000 clones, over 75% detected once. The V gene is TRBV19, the J gene TRBJ1-5; D is possibly TRBD1 (5 bases). This sequence originates from a woman between 50 and 59 years old with active or convalescent COVID-19. Specimen: peripheral blood. The CDR3 nucleotides read TGTGCCAGTAGTATTGGGCGTTTAGGGGCCCTCCAACGGAGTCAGCCCCAGCATTTT. As protein: CASSIGRLGALQRSQPQHF. Full variable domain (remainder filled in from reference TRBV19 and TRBJ1-5): DGGITQSPKYLFRKEGQNVTLSCEQNLNHDAMYWYRQDPGQGLRLIYYSQIVNDFQKGDIAEGYSVSREKKESFPLTVTSAQKNPTAFYLCASSIGRLGALQRSQPQHFGDGTRLSIL.